This T cell receptor (beta chain) is drawn from a study of low-dose radiotherapy and immunotherapy resistance in tumors. Study-wide context: Per fraction, Cohort 2 was given 1 Gy every two weeks, accumulating a total of 13 Gy over 26 weeks. Each patient was administered nivolumab intravenously at 240 mg, which was a flat dose, every two weeks, along with intravenous ipilimumab at 1 mg/kg every six weeks.

Time point: before trial treatment. Donors were given nivolumab, ipilimumab, aspirin, low-dose cyclophosphamide and low-dose radiotherapy. In this sample, this clonotype turned up many times. The CDR3 sequence is 15 residues long. Germline lookup yields CDR1 SGHTA and CDR2 FQGNSA. Trimming removed 5 bases from V and 2 bases from J, with 16 bases in between. Gene-specific TRAV and TRBV primers were used for first-strand cDNA, covering alpha and beta chains. TCRs were put through roughly 20 PCR cycles of amplification with Phusion. A constant-region primer and the V-primer adapter served as the primer pair. TCRdb fed the reads into MiXCR, producing one record per CDR3 protein. This sample has some 39,000 distinct CDR3 sequences, with about 28% found just once.

Material: PBMCs, obtained before treatment. This clonotype was sampled from a male donor with gallbladder cancer. This chain links TRBV7-2 with TRBJ2-7; the D gene is possibly TRBD2 (6 bases). Written as DNA, the CDR3 is TGTGCCAGCAGCGGCCGGGACTTTCCTCCCTACGAGCAGTACTTC. Its translation is CASSGRDFPPYEQYF.